This TCR beta chain originates from a study of blood T cell repertoires in COVID-19. Across the whole study: Material from acute and convalescent COVID-19 was sourced from the United States, Italy and Spain. The cDNA or gDNA used as material had been derived from T cells, B-cell-depleted T cells, or PBMCs.

Under the authors' procedure: The assay estimated nucleated cells by amplifying reference gene primers. Sequencing used immunoSEQ multiplex PCR; TCRdb keeps in-frame clones, though not all of them. The V and J calls and clone size come from that table; D and trimming were worked out from the DNA. The repertoire holds about 230,000 clones, with about 80% as singletons. The CDR3 sequence is 13 residues long. Trimming pared 0 bases from V and 6 bases from J, leaving 6 bases between. Germline assignment: CDR1 LNHNV and CDR2 YYDKDF (reference sequence). The chain is built from TRBV15 and TRBJ2-1; D is ambiguous. The source of this sequence is a man aged 50-59 years with active or convalescent COVID-19. What was sequenced was peripheral blood. In DNA, the CDR3 is TGTGCCACCAGCAGAGATTATGTCAATGAGCAGTTCTTC. Protein sequence: CATSRDYVNEQFF.